The rows below give T cell receptor beta chains drawn from one sample of a study of shared clonotypes between healthy human individuals. Clones were read by immunoSEQ multiplex PCR, and TCRdb kept only the in-frame ones, dropping some. The repertoire includes some 1.4 million clones, roughly 97% of them detected once, and about 1% sits in the top ten. Sequencing used naive CD4+ T cells sorted from blood. The receptors here all came from a young man in good health. Each CDR3 is given with its conserved first and last residue. A D gene is named only where the DNA matches it firmly. Rows may omit the clone size; those that give it use once, few, many or a size class.

CASSMGSGSGETQYF,TGTGCCAGTAGTATGGGTAGCGGGAGTGGGGAGACCCAGTACTTC,TRBD2,.,TRBV19,TRBJ2-5
CASSVIFAEQFF,TGTGCCAGCAGTGTTATCTTTGCTGAGCAGTTCTTC,.,.,TRBV28,TRBJ2-1
CASSAPTGPYGYTF,TGTGCCAGCAGCGCACCTACAGGGCCCTATGGCTACACCTTC,.,.,TRBV5-4,TRBJ1-2
CASSLVQGREETQYF,TGTGCCAGCAGCTTAGTACAGGGGCGGGAGGAGACCCAGTACTTC,.,.,TRBV7-8,TRBJ2-5
CASSADKKTFF,TGTGCCAGCAGTGCTGACAAGAAGACTTTCTTT,.,once,TRBV28,TRBJ1-1
CASSELYWAGVEANYGYTF,TGCGCCAGCAGTGAGTTATATTGGGCAGGGGTGGAAGCTAACTATGGCTACACCTTC,.,.,TRBV10-2,TRBJ1-2
CASSPSGGPGELFF,TGTGCCAGCAGCCCCTCCGGGGGTCCCGGGGAGCTGTTTTTT,.,.,TRBV14,TRBJ2-2
CASSLVTGASSGNTIYF,TGCGCCAGCAGCTTGGTTACAGGAGCAAGCTCTGGAAACACCATATATTTT,.,.,TRBV5-1,TRBJ1-3
CAIKARGQMNVGSYNEQFF,TGTGCCATCAAAGCCCGGGGACAGATGAACGTTGGGTCCTACAATGAGCAGTTCTTC,TRBD1,.,TRBV10-3,TRBJ2-1
CASSDGGNEQFF,TGTGCCAGCAGTGATGGCGGCAATGAGCAGTTCTTC,.,.,TRBV25-1,TRBJ2-1
CASSRLAGGSTDTQYF,TGCGCCAGCAGCCGTCTGGCGGGCGGGTCCACAGATACGCAGTATTTT,.,.,TRBV5-1,TRBJ2-3
CASSLDRAGVMGTTYGYTF,TGTGCCAGCAGCTTAGATCGCGCGGGGGTGATGGGGACCACCTATGGCTACACCTTC,.,.,TRBV7-6,TRBJ1-2
CASSLSGTGISYEQYF,TGTGCCAGCAGCTTAAGTGGGACAGGGATCTCCTACGAGCAGTACTTC,TRBD1,.,TRBV7-6,TRBJ2-7
CASSVGGRMGPTNEKLFF,TGTGCCAGCAGCGTAGGAGGGAGGATGGGCCCAACTAATGAAAAACTGTTTTTT,.,.,TRBV9,TRBJ1-4
CASSVEPAARETQYF,TGTGCCAGCAGCGTTGAGCCTGCGGCGAGAGAGACCCAGTACTTC,.,.,TRBV9,TRBJ2-5
CASSQTATSGRASAYEQYF,TGTGCCAGCAGCCAAACGGCAACTAGCGGGAGGGCCAGCGCCTACGAGCAGTACTTC,TRBD2,.,TRBV7-8,TRBJ2-7
CASSPEQGAPYNEQFF,TGTGCCAGCAGCCCCGAACAGGGGGCCCCTTACAATGAGCAGTTCTTC,TRBD1,.,TRBV9,TRBJ2-1
CASTPFGREDTDTQYF,TGTGCCAGTACTCCCTTCGGGCGGGAGGACACAGATACGCAGTATTTT,TRBD2,.,TRBV19,TRBJ2-3
CASSLLGGEATGELFF,TGTGCCAGCTCACTCCTCGGAGGGGAGGCCACCGGGGAGCTGTTTTTT,.,once,TRBV18,TRBJ2-2
CASSIDLGWNTGELFF,TGTGCCAGTAGTATAGATTTGGGCTGGAACACCGGGGAGCTGTTTTTT,.,.,TRBV19,TRBJ2-2
CASRTSDRGSYEQYF,TGCGCCAGCAGGACCTCAGACAGGGGGTCCTACGAGCAGTACTTC,TRBD1,once,TRBV10-2,TRBJ2-7
CSARDNYNEQFF,TGCAGCGCCCGGGACAACTACAATGAGCAGTTCTTC,.,.,TRBV29-1,TRBJ2-1
CASTFQQGSNEKLFF,TGTGCCAGCACCTTCCAACAGGGAAGCAATGAAAAACTGTTTTTT,.,.,TRBV9,TRBJ1-4
CASSLGGTSLSYNEQFF,TGCGCCAGCAGCTTGGGGGGGACTTCGCTCTCCTACAATGAGCAGTTCTTC,.,once,TRBV5-1,TRBJ2-1
CASSLKGQARYEQYF,TGTGCCAGCAGCTTGAAAGGACAGGCTCGCTACGAGCAGTACTTC,TRBD1,.,TRBV5-6,TRBJ2-7
CASSLAANSRLAGANVLTF,TGCGCCAGCAGCTTGGCCGCGAATTCTCGGTTAGCTGGGGCCAACGTCCTGACTTTC,.,.,TRBV5-1,TRBJ2-6
CASSLDGQSGKLFF,TGTGCCAGCAGCTTAGACGGACAGTCTGGAAAACTGTTTTTT,.,.,TRBV11-2,TRBJ1-4
CASSLAGGNYEQYF,TGTGCCAGCAGCTTAGCTGGGGGGAACTACGAGCAGTACTTC,.,.,TRBV11-2,TRBJ2-7
CASSDRLGVYEDEQFF,TGCGCCAGCAGTGACCGACTGGGGGTTTATGAAGATGAGCAGTTCTTC,.,.,TRBV10-2,TRBJ2-1
CASSYFQNTGELFF,TGTGCCAGCAGTTACTTTCAGAACACCGGGGAGCTGTTTTTT,.,.,TRBV6-5,TRBJ2-2
CASSAEGNYEQYF,TGTGCCAGCAGTGCTGAGGGGAACTACGAGCAGTACTTC,.,.,TRBV6-1,TRBJ2-7
CSVDLYTEAFF,TGCAGCGTTGATTTGTACACTGAAGCTTTCTTT,.,.,TRBV29-1,TRBJ1-1
CASSLPRLAQFF,TGTGCCAGCAGTCTACCACGACTAGCGCAATTCTTC,TRBD2,.,TRBV28,TRBJ2-1
CAWSDGYSDTQYF,TGTGCCTGGAGTGACGGGTACTCAGATACGCAGTATTTT,.,.,TRBV30,TRBJ2-3